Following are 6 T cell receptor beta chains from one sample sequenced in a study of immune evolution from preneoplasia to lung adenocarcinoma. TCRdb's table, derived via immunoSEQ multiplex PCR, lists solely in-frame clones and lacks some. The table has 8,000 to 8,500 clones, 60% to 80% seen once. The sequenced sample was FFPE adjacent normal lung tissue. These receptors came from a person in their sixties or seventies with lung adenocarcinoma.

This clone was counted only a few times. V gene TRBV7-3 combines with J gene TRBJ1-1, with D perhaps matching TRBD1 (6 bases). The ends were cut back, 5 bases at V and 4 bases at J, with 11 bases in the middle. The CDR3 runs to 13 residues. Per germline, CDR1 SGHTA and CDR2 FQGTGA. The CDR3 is CASSLTGSTEAFF. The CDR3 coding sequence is TGTGCCAGCAGCCTTACAGGGTCCACTGAAGCTTTCTTT.

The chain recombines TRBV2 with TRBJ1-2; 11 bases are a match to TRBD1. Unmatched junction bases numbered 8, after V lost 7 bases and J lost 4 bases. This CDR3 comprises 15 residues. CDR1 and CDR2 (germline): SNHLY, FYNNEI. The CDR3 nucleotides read TGTGCCAGCATCGGACAGGGGGCCGCCAGCTATGGCTACACCTTC. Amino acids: CASIGQGAASYGYTF.

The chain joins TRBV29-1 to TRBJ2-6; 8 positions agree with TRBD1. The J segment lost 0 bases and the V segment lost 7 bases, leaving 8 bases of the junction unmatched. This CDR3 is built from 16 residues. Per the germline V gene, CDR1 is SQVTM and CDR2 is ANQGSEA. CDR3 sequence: CSASDRASSGANVLTF. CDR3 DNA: TGCAGCGCGTCGGACAGGGCGAGCTCTGGGGCCAACGTCCTGACTTTC.

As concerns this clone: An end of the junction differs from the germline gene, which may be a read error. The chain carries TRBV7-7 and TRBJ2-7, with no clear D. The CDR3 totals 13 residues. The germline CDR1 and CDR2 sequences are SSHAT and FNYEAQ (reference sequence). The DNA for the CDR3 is TGTGCTAGCAGCTTAGGTCCACCCTACGAGCAGTACTTC. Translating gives CASSLGPPYEQYF.

CDR3 residues: CASSKLAPSYEQYF. CDR3 bases: TGTGCCAGCAGCAAACTAGCCCCGTCCTACGAGCAGTACTTC. The chain links TRBV21-1 to TRBJ2-7; the table's D call, TRBD2, was not checked against the DNA. TRBV21-1 is a recognized pseudogene. CDR3 size: 14 residues.

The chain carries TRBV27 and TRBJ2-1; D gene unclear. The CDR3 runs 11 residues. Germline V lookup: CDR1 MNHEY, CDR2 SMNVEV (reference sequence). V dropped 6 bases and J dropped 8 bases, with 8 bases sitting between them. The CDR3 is CASRLIDEQFF. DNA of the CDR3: TGTGCCAGCAGACTAATTGATGAGCAGTTCTTC.